This section outlines one T cell receptor beta chain sequence together with its context. TCRdb's table, derived via immunoSEQ multiplex PCR, lists solely in-frame clones and lacks some. The sample has fewer than 150,000 clones; roughly 91% are singletons. These data come from a study of radiation and T cells in renal cell carcinoma. As for the study in general: Nephrectomy followed 15 Gy stereotactic body radiation by 4 weeks.

V gave up 3 bases and J gave up 6 bases, with 17 bases separating them. This CDR3 is 15 amino acids long. Germline assignment: CDR1 KGHSH and CDR2 LQKENI. Time point given: blood 2 weeks post-SBRT. Treatment: 15 Gy SBRT to primary tumor, nephrectomy 4 weeks later. The sequences come from blood, collected from a patient whose treatment included radiotherapy and nephrectomy. The source is a woman aged 65 to 85 with renal cell carcinoma. The V and J genes are TRBV18 and TRBJ2-5; the D gene is possibly TRBD1 (6 bases). The CDR3 loop is CASSPPNGQIKTQYF. The CDR3, as DNA: TGTGCCAGCTCACCGCCCAACGGACAGATAAAGACCCAGTACTTC.